The 32 T cell receptor beta chains presented below share a single source sample, sequenced in a study of blood T cells in healthy people across ages (dated by TCRdb to about 2015). The library was prepared using 5' RACE. Sequencing relied on an Illumina HiSeq 2500. A second roughly 6 to 12 cycle PCR used a sample-barcoded 5' primer and a J-beta primer mix. TCRdb redid the processing of the public reads, applying fastp at Q25 and MiXCR, and retained in-frame beta chains. One record per CDR3 amino acid sequence lists the most common genes and DNA. The sample records 800,000 to 950,000 distinct CDR3 sequences, about 37% of which are singletons. Approximately 12% of the sample is taken by the ten largest. What was sequenced was blood. The receptors derive from a man younger than 35 in good health.

This chain links TRBV12-3 or TRBV12-4 with TRBJ1-2; 9 bases are a match to TRBD1. The junction had 4 bases not matched to a gene; V was cut back by 4 bases and J by 7 bases. The CDR3 spans 13 residues. CDR3 coding DNA: TGTGCCAGCAGTTCAGGGACAGGGTTTGGCTACACCTTC. Translation: CASSSGTGFGYTF.

This clonotype was counted only a few times. The rearrangement links TRBV7-9 to TRBJ1-2; D possibly corresponds to TRBD1 (6 bases). The CDR3 has 11 residues. Between the trimmed V and J ends, which lost 7 bases and 7 bases, there was a span of 10 bases. Germline CDR1 reads SEHNR; CDR2 reads FQNEAQ (reference sequence). This chain's CDR3 is CASTWGLGYTF. The CDR3 region has the DNA TGTGCCAGCACCTGGGGGCTTGGCTACACCTTC.

This clonotype was detected many times. V and J are TRBV7-2 and TRBJ2-1, with D possibly being TRBD2 (5 bases). CDR1 is SGHTA, CDR2 FQGNSA, per germline. CDR3 length equals 15 residues. V was cut by 1 base and J by 2 bases, with 9 bases left in between. In nucleotides, the CDR3 is TGTGCCAGCAGCTTAGAGCGGTTAACCTACAATGAGCAGTTCTTC. Translating gives CASSLERLTYNEQFF. Full variable domain (rest looked up from reference TRBV7-2 and TRBJ2-1): GAGVSQSPSNKVTEKGKDVELRCDPISGHTALYWYRQSLGQGLEFLIYFQGNSAPDKSGLPSDRFSAERTGGSVSTLTIQRTQQEDSAVYLCASSLERLTYNEQFFGPGTRLTVL.

The CDR3 reads CASSYSDGAGSPLHF. CDR3 DNA: TGTGCCAGCAGTTACTCGGACGGCGCGGGATCACCCCTCCACTTT. The chain carries TRBV6-6 and TRBJ1-6; D is unresolved. CDR1 is MNHNY and CDR2 is SVGAGI in the germline V gene (reference sequence). Trimming pared 0 bases from V and 10 bases from J, leaving 13 bases between. This CDR3 contains 15 residues.

The count of this clonotype is one. The chain recombines TRBV7-3 with TRBJ2-1; TRBD2 agrees at 8 bases. Germline V gene lookup returns CDR1 SGHTA and CDR2 FQGTGA. Trimming at V came to 4 bases and at J to 3 bases, leaving 8 bases not matched to a gene. The CDR3 contains 16 residues. The CDR3: CASSSVLAVGYNEQFF. The CDR3, as DNA: TGTGCCAGCAGCTCCGTACTAGCGGTGGGCTACAATGAGCAGTTCTTC.

This clonotype has only a few counts. V is TRBV20-1 and J is TRBJ1-5; TRBD1 is a possible D gene (5 bases). The V gene's germline CDR1 is DFQATT and CDR2 SNEGSKA (reference sequence). Trimming stripped 5 bases from V and 6 bases from J, with 14 bases between. The CDR3 contains 13 residues. In nucleotides, the CDR3 is TGCAGTGCTCCGGCCAGGGACGGTCAGCCCCAGCATTTT. Translating gives CSAPARDGQPQHF.

The chain is built from TRBV2 and TRBJ2-2; D is perhaps TRBD2 (5 bases). CDR1 is SNHLY, CDR2 FYNNEI, per germline. V lost 9 bases and J 1 base, leaving 12 bases between the germline ends. The CDR3 is made up of 14 amino acids. The CDR3 region has the DNA TGTGCCAGGAAAGGAGAGGGGAACACCGGGGAGCTGTTTTTT. This sequence encodes CARKGEGNTGELFF.

The V call is TRBV7-2, the J call TRBJ2-3; 8 nucleotides line up with TRBD2. V shed 5 bases and J 3 bases; nucleotides not matched to a gene: 16. Looked up from germline, CDR1 is SGHTA and CDR2 is FQGNSA. The CDR3 length is 18 residues. This chain's CDR3 is CTSSPSRTVAGRTDTQYF. The CDR3 DNA reads as TGTACCAGCAGCCCAAGCCGGACCGTAGCGGGGCGGACAGATACGCAGTATTTT.

This clonotype was found a few times. The J gene is TRBJ2-3, the V gene TRBV12-3 or TRBV12-4; maybe TRBD2 (5 bases). The length of the CDR3 is 13 residues. V lost 1 base, J lost 7 bases, and 9 bases lay in between. CDR3 DNA: TGTGCCAGCAGTTTAGGGACTGAAAATACGCAGTATTTT. As protein: CASSLGTENTQYF.

This rearrangement joins TRBV12-3 or TRBV12-4 to TRBJ1-1; D unresolved. V gave up 2 bases and J gave up 6 bases, with 7 bases separating them. CDR3 length: 12 amino acids. The CDR3 region has the DNA TGTGCCAGCAGTTTAACCGACGCTGAAGCTTTCTTT. Translating gives CASSLTDAEAFF.

The rearrangement uses TRBV21-1 and TRBJ1-5; TRBD1, the table's D call, lacks a check against the DNA. TRBV21-1 is shown as a pseudogene. The CDR3 covers 15 residues. This chain's CDR3 is CASSKGGTEGQPQHF. CDR3 DNA sequence: TGTGCCAGCAGCAAAGGGGGGACAGAGGGTCAGCCCCAGCATTTT.

The chain recombines TRBV20-1 with TRBJ2-5, with TRBD2 matching over 7 bases. V was pared by 0 bases and J by 4 bases, with 11 bases of the junction left unmatched. This CDR3 comprises 16 residues. The germline CDR1 and CDR2 sequences are DFQATT and SNEGSKA (reference sequence). The CDR3 spells CSAREVTGGTPETQYF. CDR3 DNA: TGCAGTGCTAGAGAGGTGACGGGGGGAACCCCAGAGACCCAGTACTTC.

As to this clonotype: A much bigger clone sits one base away, suggesting this may be a read error. This rearrangement joins TRBV7-8 to TRBJ2-7; 7 nucleotides agree with TRBD1. The tail of the sequence fits TRBJ2-4 better, so the J call may be wrong. This CDR3 contains 15 residues. Germline CDR1 and CDR2: SGHVS and FQNEAQ. The CDR3 region has the DNA TGTGCCAGCAGCTCTACAGGGGTTGTAGTGGACATTCAGTACTTC. This translates into CASSSTGVVVDIQYF.

The chain joins TRBV27 to TRBJ2-1; no definite D call. The CDR3 extends over 12 amino acids. V lost 2 bases to trimming and J lost 9 bases, with 8 bases between them. CDR1 is MNHEY, CDR2 SMNVEV, per germline (reference sequence). The CDR3 DNA reads as TGTGCCAGCAGTTTAGTACAGAGTGAGCAGTTCTTC. It encodes CASSLVQSEQFF.

The rearrangement joins TRBV5-1 to TRBJ2-5; possible D gene TRBD2, 6 bases. Gene TRBJ2-7 matches the end of the DNA better, so the J call may be wrong. Germline V CDR1 and CDR2: SGHRS, YFSETQ. The length of the CDR3 is 14 residues. The CDR3 protein is CASSLGRRAYEQYF. The DNA for the CDR3 is TGCGCCAGCAGCCTCGGCAGGAGGGCGTACGAGCAGTACTTC.

As regards this clonotype: A much larger clone sits a single nucleotide away, making a read error possible. The V and J genes are TRBV5-1 and TRBJ2-1, with 7 bases that match TRBD1. Germline V lookup: CDR1 SGHRS, CDR2 YFSETQ. V lost 4 bases, J lost 10 bases, and 20 bases stayed unmatched. This CDR3 is 17 amino acids long. This CDR3 is CASSPNAAGTAAYEQFF. The CDR3 DNA sequence: TGCGCCAGCAGCCCTAATGCAGCCGGGACAGCGGCCTACGAGCAGTTCTTC.

This clonotype was counted only a few times. The J gene is TRBJ1-4, the V gene TRBV29-1, with TRBD1 matching over 11 bases. Germline assignment: CDR1 SQVTM and CDR2 ANQGSEA. CDR3 length: 13 amino acids. Germline trimming cut 6 bases from V and 6 bases from J; bases unmatched to any gene: 3. CDR3 residues: CSVRTGGDEKLFF. The CDR3 nucleotides read TGCAGCGTCCGGACAGGGGGCGATGAAAAACTGTTTTTT.

Details on this clonotype: The junction departs from germline at one end; a sequencing error may be responsible. The chain uses TRBV6-2 or TRBV6-3 and TRBJ2-7; the match to TRBD1 covers 7 bases. Germline lookup yields CDR1 MNHEY and CDR2 SVGEGT. This CDR3 is 13 amino acids long. The CDR3 nucleotides read TGTGCCAGCTGGGACAGACGAAGTTACGAGCGGTACTTC. Translating gives CASWDRRSYERYF.

This chain uses TRBV27 with TRBJ1-5; D uncertain. This CDR3 has 14 amino acids. Germline-derived CDR1 and CDR2 are MNHEY and SMNVEV (reference sequence). Trimming took 3 bases from V and 3 from J, leaving 9 bases between them. CDR3 in DNA: TGTGCCAGCAGTTTTCTAGGGAACAATCAGCCCCAGCATTTT. Translating it yields CASSFLGNNQPQHF.

This clonotype came up many times. Here the CDR3 DNA reads TGCGCCAGCAGCCAAGAAATCTCTAGCACAGATACGCAGTATTTT. Translating it yields CASSQEISSTDTQYF. The V and J genes are TRBV4-1 and TRBJ2-3, with D unresolved. The CDR3 totals 15 residues. Germline V CDR1 and CDR2: MGHRA, YSYEKL. Trimming took 0 bases from V and 0 from J, leaving 7 bases between them.

The chain links TRBV29-1 to TRBJ2-1; 9 nucleotides agree with TRBD1. The closer fit of TRBJ2-7 to the DNA end suggests the J call may be wrong. The germline V gene encodes CDR1 SQVTM and CDR2 ANQGSEA. CDR3 length: 13 residues. The CDR3 DNA is TGCAGCGTTGCGAGGACAGGGGTGGACGAGCAGTACTTC. Protein product: CSVARTGVDEQYF.

The chain carries TRBV12-3 or TRBV12-4 and TRBJ2-4; a weak D match, TRBD1 (6 bases). The DNA end lines up better with TRBJ2-1; the J call may be wrong. There are 15 residues in the CDR3. The CDR3 nucleotides are TGTGCCAGCAGTTCGTCTGGGGGCGAATGGAACATTCAGTTCTTC. Its translation: CASSSSGGEWNIQFF.

This clonotype was observed once. The chain is built from TRBV4-1 and TRBJ1-2; D remains unclear. There are 15 residues in the CDR3. From germline, CDR1 is MGHRA and CDR2 YSYEKL. V lost 1 base and J 2 bases, leaving 11 bases between the germline ends. The CDR3 sequence: CASSQVIERNYGYTF. CDR3 sequence (DNA): TGCGCCAGCAGCCAAGTAATAGAGAGGAACTATGGCTACACCTTC.

V usage is TRBV20-1 and J usage is TRBJ2-4; a weak D match, TRBD2 (5 bases). The better agreement between TRBJ2-7 and the DNA end casts doubt on the J call. The germline V gene has CDR1 DFQATT and CDR2 SNEGSKA (reference sequence). This CDR3 comprises 15 residues. The CDR3 nucleotides are TGCAGTGCTAGTGATCGAGAGGGCGGTCCCTACGAGCAGTACTTC. Its protein is CSASDREGGPYEQYF.

This clonotype was counted a few times. This chain uses TRBV2 with TRBJ2-3; 9 bases align to TRBD1. Germline V gene lookup returns CDR1 SNHLY and CDR2 FYNNEI. The J segment lost 4 bases and the V segment lost 3 bases, leaving 8 bases of the junction unmatched. The CDR3 covers 16 residues. This CDR3 is CASSDGRDREADTQYF. The CDR3 DNA is TGTGCCAGCAGTGATGGGCGGGACAGGGAGGCAGATACGCAGTATTTT.

Of note for this clonotype: A much larger clone differs by one base, so this may be a read error. J is TRBJ2-4 and V is TRBV9; D perhaps matches TRBD2 (5 bases). The J call may be in error: the DNA end matches TRBJ2-5 better. This CDR3 contains 13 residues. Germline CDR1 reads SGDLS; CDR2 reads YYNGEE. The CDR3: CARSGEPQETQYF. CDR3 bases: TGTGCCCGCAGCGGCGAACCCCAAGAGACCCAGTACTTC.

As concerns this clonotype: A read error may be the cause here, since a much bigger clone is one base away. The J gene is TRBJ2-6, the V gene TRBV10-3; D ambiguous. The V gene's germline CDR1 is ENHRY and CDR2 SYGVKD. The CDR3 sequence is 20 residues long. Written as DNA, the CDR3 is TGTGCCATCAGTCTCTCACGACCCCGGCTAGGGTCTGCTGGGACCAACGTCCTGACTTTC. Amino acid sequence: CAISLSRPRLGSAGTNVLTF.

In its sample, this clonotype was seen many times. The chain employs TRBV12-3 or TRBV12-4 and TRBJ2-5; D is undetermined. The length of the CDR3 is 13 residues. V gave up 3 bases and J gave up 5 bases, with 10 bases separating them. The CDR3: CASSFQQRETQYF. The DNA for the CDR3 is TGTGCCAGCAGTTTCCAGCAGAGGGAGACCCAGTACTTC.

Only a few counts were recorded for this clonotype. V is TRBV29-1 and J is TRBJ2-1; D is possibly TRBD2 (6 bases). The CDR3 is made up of 15 amino acids. The germline gives CDR1 SQVTM, CDR2 ANQGSEA. Trimming stripped 4 bases from V and 2 bases from J, with 15 bases between. The CDR3 reads CSVGGGVIPYNEQFF. CDR3 nucleotides: TGCAGCGTTGGTGGCGGGGTCATACCCTACAATGAGCAGTTCTTC.

This chain links TRBV9 with TRBJ2-3; D possibly corresponds to TRBD2 (6 bases). The CDR3 spans 16 residues. V dropped 4 bases and J dropped 2 bases, with 17 bases sitting between them. Germline V lookup: CDR1 SGDLS, CDR2 YYNGEE. The DNA for the CDR3 is TGTGCCAGCAGCCCCGGGACTCCGGTCCCCACAGATACGCAGTATTTT. Amino acid sequence: CASSPGTPVPTDTQYF.

The table lists this clonotype with a few counts. The gene calls are TRBV2 and TRBJ2-4; D may correspond to TRBD1 or TRBD2 (6 bases each). V lost 7 bases and J lost 0, with 13 bases in between. Germline V gives CDR1 SNHLY, CDR2 FYNNEI. This CDR3 has 15 residues. The chain's CDR3 is CASTTGAQAKNIQYF. CDR3 sequence (DNA): TGTGCCAGCACCACGGGGGCCCAAGCCAAAAACATTCAGTACTTC.

The chain is built from TRBV20-1 and TRBJ2-1; 9 positions agree with TRBD2. This CDR3 has 16 residues. V was pared by 5 bases and J by 4 bases, with 12 bases of the junction left unmatched. In germline, CDR1 is DFQATT, CDR2 SNEGSKA (reference sequence). The CDR3 coding sequence is TGCAGTGCTCCAATCTTTAGCGGGGGAGATTACAATGAGCAGTTCTTC. It specifies CSAPIFSGGDYNEQFF.